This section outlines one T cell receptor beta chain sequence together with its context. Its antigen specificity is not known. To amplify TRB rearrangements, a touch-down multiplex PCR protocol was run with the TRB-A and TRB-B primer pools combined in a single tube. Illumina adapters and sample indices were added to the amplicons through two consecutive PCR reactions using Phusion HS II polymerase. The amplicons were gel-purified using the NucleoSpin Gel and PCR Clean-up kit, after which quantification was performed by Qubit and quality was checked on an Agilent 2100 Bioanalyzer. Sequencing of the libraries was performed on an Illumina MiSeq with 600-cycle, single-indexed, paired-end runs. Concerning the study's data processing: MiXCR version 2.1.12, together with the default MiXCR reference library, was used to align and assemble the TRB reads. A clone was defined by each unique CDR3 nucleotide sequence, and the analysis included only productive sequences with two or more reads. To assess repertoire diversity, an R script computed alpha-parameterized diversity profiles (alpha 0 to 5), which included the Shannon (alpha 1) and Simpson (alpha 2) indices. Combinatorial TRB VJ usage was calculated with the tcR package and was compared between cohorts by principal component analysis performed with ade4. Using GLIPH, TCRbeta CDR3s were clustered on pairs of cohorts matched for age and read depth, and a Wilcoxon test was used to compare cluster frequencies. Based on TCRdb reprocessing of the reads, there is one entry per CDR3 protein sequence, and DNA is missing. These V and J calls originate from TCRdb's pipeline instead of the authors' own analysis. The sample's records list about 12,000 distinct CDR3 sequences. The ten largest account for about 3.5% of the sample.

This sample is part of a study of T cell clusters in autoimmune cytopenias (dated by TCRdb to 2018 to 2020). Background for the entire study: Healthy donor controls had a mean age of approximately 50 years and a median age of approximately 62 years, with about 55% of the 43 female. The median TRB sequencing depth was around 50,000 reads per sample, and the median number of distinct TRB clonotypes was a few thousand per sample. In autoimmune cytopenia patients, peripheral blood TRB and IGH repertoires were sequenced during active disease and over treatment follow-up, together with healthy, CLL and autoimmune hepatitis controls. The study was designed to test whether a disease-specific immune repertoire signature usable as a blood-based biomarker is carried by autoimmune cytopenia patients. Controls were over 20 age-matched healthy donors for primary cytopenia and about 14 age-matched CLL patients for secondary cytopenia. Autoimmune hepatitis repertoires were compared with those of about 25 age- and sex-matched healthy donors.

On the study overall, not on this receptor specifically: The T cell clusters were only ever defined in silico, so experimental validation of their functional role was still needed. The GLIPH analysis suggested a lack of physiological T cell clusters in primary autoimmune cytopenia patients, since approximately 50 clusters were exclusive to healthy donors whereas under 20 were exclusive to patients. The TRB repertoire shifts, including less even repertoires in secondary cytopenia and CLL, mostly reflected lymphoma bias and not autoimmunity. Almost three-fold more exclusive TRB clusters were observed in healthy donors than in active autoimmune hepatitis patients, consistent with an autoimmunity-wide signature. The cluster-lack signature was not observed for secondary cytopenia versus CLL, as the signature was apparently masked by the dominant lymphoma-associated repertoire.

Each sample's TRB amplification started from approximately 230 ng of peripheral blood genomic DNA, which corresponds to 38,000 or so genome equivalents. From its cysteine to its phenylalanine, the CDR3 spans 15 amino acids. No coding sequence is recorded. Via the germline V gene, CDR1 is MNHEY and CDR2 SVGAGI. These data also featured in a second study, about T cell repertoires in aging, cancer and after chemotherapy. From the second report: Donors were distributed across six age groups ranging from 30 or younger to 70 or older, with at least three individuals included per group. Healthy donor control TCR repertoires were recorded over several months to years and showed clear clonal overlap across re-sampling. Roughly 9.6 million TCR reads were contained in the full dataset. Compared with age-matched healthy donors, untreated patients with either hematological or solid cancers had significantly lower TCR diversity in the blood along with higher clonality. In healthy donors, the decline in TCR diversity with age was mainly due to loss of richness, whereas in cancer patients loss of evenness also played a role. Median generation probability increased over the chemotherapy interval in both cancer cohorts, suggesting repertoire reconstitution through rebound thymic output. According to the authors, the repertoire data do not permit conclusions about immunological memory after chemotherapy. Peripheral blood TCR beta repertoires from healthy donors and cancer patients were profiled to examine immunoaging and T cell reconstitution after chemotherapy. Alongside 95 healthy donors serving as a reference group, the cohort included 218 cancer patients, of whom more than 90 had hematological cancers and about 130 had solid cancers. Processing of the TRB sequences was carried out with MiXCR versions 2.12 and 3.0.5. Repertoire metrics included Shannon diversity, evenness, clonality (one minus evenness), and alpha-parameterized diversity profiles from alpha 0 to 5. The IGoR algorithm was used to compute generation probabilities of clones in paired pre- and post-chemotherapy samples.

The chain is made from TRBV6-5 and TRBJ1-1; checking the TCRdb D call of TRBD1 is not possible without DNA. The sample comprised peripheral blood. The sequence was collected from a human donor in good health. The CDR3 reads CASSSLGGGNTEAFF.